The 27 T cell receptor beta chains below come from one sample, sequenced in a study of cytomegalovirus exposure and HLA in healthy donors. With 60 Vbeta and 13 Jbeta primers, the PCR was carried out. Here immunoSEQ multiplex PCR was the method, and the copy in TCRdb shows in-frame clones only, minus some. Of about 170,000 clones in the sample, 60% to 80% are singletons; the top ten hold around 0.97%. The sequenced material came from PBMCs. The source is a woman between 50 and 59 years old in good health and CMV-seropositive.

J is TRBJ2-2 and V is TRBV4-3; D remains unclear. CDR1 is LGHNA and CDR2 is YSLEER in the germline V gene. Trimming took 0 bases from V and 4 from J, leaving 15 bases between them. The CDR3 is 17 amino acids. CDR3 region: CASSQDLRLHGTGELFF. The CDR3 DNA is TGCGCCAGCAGCCAAGATCTCAGGTTGCACGGCACCGGGGAGCTGTTTTTT.

The chain combines TRBV9 with TRBJ1-3; D gene ambiguous. The CDR3 is made up of 16 amino acids. V shed 0 bases and J shed 1 base, with 11 bases lying between them. Germline assignment: CDR1 SGDLS and CDR2 YYNGEE. The CDR3, as DNA: TGTGCCAGCAGCGTAGTCTCGAGGGCGTCTGGAAACACCATATATTTT. Its protein product is CASSVVSRASGNTIYF.

The chain links TRBV6-1 to TRBJ2-7; possible D gene TRBD1, 6 bases. This CDR3 is 17 amino acids long. CDR1 and CDR2 from the germline V gene are MNHNS and SASEGT. Deletions cut 1 base from V and 2 bases from J, with 18 bases between. CDR3 protein: CASSEGQVRLFAYEQYF. The CDR3 DNA follows: TGTGCCAGCAGTGAAGGACAGGTTAGATTATTCGCCTACGAGCAGTACTTC.

This clone was recorded a few times. The CDR3 DNA reads as TGTGCCAGCGGCAAAACGGGTATCGGTAATAGGAATTCACCCCTCCACTTT. It specifies CASGKTGIGNRNSPLHF. The chain links TRBV7-9 to TRBJ1-6; D is uncertain. The germline CDR1 and CDR2 sequences are SEHNR and FQNEAQ (reference sequence). The CDR3 is 17 amino acids. V was pared by 8 bases and J by 7 bases, with 24 bases between. The full variable domain, completed using reference TRBV7-9 and TRBJ1-6, is DTGVSQNPRHKITKRGQNVTFRCDPISEHNRLYWYRQTLGQGPEFLTYFQNEAQLEKSRLLSDRFSAERPKGSFSTLEIQRTEQGDSAMYLCASGKTGIGNRNSPLHFGNGTRLTVT.

This clone was seen a few times. V and J are TRBV7-6 and TRBJ1-1; tentative D call: TRBD1 (6 bases). The CDR3 covers 15 residues. Deletions cut 2 bases from V and 2 bases from J, with 12 bases between. From germline, CDR1 is SGHVS and CDR2 FNYEAQ. This CDR3 reads CASSLSGDPNTEAFF. CDR3 sequence (DNA): TGTGCCAGCAGCTTATCAGGGGACCCTAACACTGAAGCTTTCTTT.

The DNA of the CDR3 is TGTGCCAGCAGCCCATCCGAGGTATCCTATGGCTACACCTTC. This encodes CASSPSEVSYGYTF. This chain uses TRBV7-8 with TRBJ1-2, with D unresolved. The CDR3 has 14 amino acids. V was pared by 5 bases and J by 4 bases, with 14 bases between. CDR1 and CDR2 (germline): SGHVS, FQNEAQ. The whole variable domain, filled in from reference TRBV7-8 and TRBJ1-2, reads GAGVSQSPRYKVAKRGQDVALRCDPISGHVSLFWYQQALGQGPEFLTYFQNEAQLDKSGLPSDRFFAERPEGSVSTLKIQRTQQEDSAVYLCASSPSEVSYGYTFGSGTRLTVV.

The chain combines TRBV11-2 with TRBJ2-7, with no clear D. Germline values: CDR1 SGHAT, CDR2 FQNNGV. The CDR3 consists of 15 residues. Trimming stripped 0 bases from V and 3 bases from J, with 12 bases between. In DNA, the CDR3 is TGTGCCAGCAGCTTAGAGTGGAGTCAGATCTACGAGCAGTACTTC. Translating gives CASSLEWSQIYEQYF.

This clone has only a few counts. The chain has TRBV4-1 and TRBJ1-2, with 7 bases identical to TRBD1. CDR3 size: 17 residues. Germline CDR1 is MGHRA and CDR2 is YSYEKL. V lost 4 bases to trimming and J lost 3 bases; unmatched junction nucleotides: 14. CDR3 amino acids: CASSPSRLTGLDYGYTF. CDR3 nucleotides: TGCGCCAGCAGCCCATCAAGACTGACAGGGCTAGACTATGGCTACACCTTC.

This rearrangement joins TRBV6-1 to TRBJ2-7; D perhaps matches TRBD2 (6 bases). Germline V gene lookup returns CDR1 MNHNS and CDR2 SASEGT. The CDR3 covers 14 residues. The V end lost 2 bases, the J end lost 5 bases, and 13 bases lay between the germline ends. The CDR3 bases are TGTGCCAGCAGTGAATTTGGAGGGAGCCACGAGCAGTACTTC. It is translated as CASSEFGGSHEQYF.

This chain joins TRBV4-1 and TRBJ1-5; TRBD1 is a possible D gene (6 bases). V gave up 5 bases and J gave up 7 bases, with 21 bases separating them. Germline values: CDR1 MGHRA, CDR2 YSYEKL. This CDR3 spans 16 amino acids. The CDR3 region is CASSAPGHSLGQPQHF. The CDR3 DNA follows: TGCGCCAGCAGCGCGCCGGGACACTCCTTGGGGCAGCCCCAGCATTTT.

J is TRBJ2-7 and V is TRBV27; possible D gene TRBD1, 6 bases. Germline assignment: CDR1 MNHEY and CDR2 SMNVEV (reference sequence). V gave up 8 bases and J gave up 3 bases, with 14 bases separating them. The CDR3 is 13 amino acids. CDR3 in amino acids: CASGTYQGYEQYF. In DNA form, the CDR3 reads TGTGCCAGCGGGACATACCAGGGCTACGAGCAGTACTTC.

This clone was picked up a small number of times. The rearrangement joins TRBV5-1 to TRBJ2-3; D may be TRBD2 (7 bases). The V gene's germline CDR1 is SGHRS and CDR2 YFSETQ. V lost 6 bases, J lost 0 bases, and 11 bases lay in between. CDR3 length: 14 amino acids. The CDR3 here is CASKRDTSTDTQYF. CDR3 nucleotide sequence: TGCGCCAGCAAGCGGGACACCAGCACAGATACGCAGTATTTT.

This chain links TRBV9 with TRBJ1-4, with D possibly TRBD1 on 5 matching bases. Germline CDR1 and CDR2: SGDLS and YYNGEE. This CDR3 is 14 amino acids long. Deletions cut 0 bases from V and 7 bases from J, with 10 bases between. CDR3 amino acids: CASSVGPQVEKLFF. In DNA form, the CDR3 reads TGTGCCAGCAGCGTAGGTCCACAGGTTGAAAAACTGTTTTTT.

The chain couples TRBV15 to TRBJ1-4; 10 positions match TRBD1. The length of the CDR3 is 15 residues. The V gene's germline CDR1 is LNHNV and CDR2 YYDKDF (reference sequence). V shed 9 bases, J shed 7 bases, and the junction held 11 bases outside the gene matches. The CDR3 region has the DNA TGTGCCACTGCGGGGACAGGGGTACGAAGTGAAAAACTGTTTTTT. This encodes CATAGTGVRSEKLFF.

This chain connects TRBV19 to TRBJ2-5; D is undetermined. The CDR3 runs to 12 residues. V lost 6 bases and J 9 bases, leaving 14 bases between the germline ends. Germline CDR1 and CDR2: LNHDA and SQIVND (reference sequence). DNA of the CDR3: TGTGCCAGTAGGGGCTCCTTATCGTCCCAGTACTTC. Protein: CASRGSLSSQYF.

The chain recombines TRBV10-1 with TRBJ1-2, with unresolved D. This CDR3 region has 13 residues. V lost 1 base to trimming and J lost 2 bases, with 5 bases between them. The germline V gene encodes CDR1 WNHNN and CDR2 SYGVQD (reference sequence). In DNA form, the CDR3 reads TGCGCCAGCAGTGAGTGGCAGAACTATGGCTACACCTTC. Translation gives CASSEWQNYGYTF.

The chain combines TRBV28 with TRBJ1-5, with D unclear. Trimming pared 5 bases from V and 6 bases from J, leaving 8 bases between. Per germline, CDR1 MDHEN and CDR2 SYDVKM. This CDR3 region has 12 residues. The CDR3 is CASSLAAQPQHF. The CDR3 DNA follows: TGTGCCAGCAGTCTGGCCGCTCAGCCCCAGCATTTT.

V is TRBV6-6 and J is TRBJ1-5; 7 bases align to TRBD1. Germline V gives CDR1 MNHNY, CDR2 SVGAGI (reference sequence). V lost 6 bases to trimming and J lost 4 bases; unmatched junction nucleotides: 9. The CDR3 is 15 residues long. The CDR3 DNA sequence: TGTGCCAGCAGCTCGGGACAGACCGCGAATCAGCCCCAGCATTTT. Protein product: CASSSGQTANQPQHF.

The chain combines TRBV5-6 with TRBJ1-2, with TRBD1 identical over 7 bases. The CDR3 totals 15 residues. Germline V gene data show CDR1 as SGHDT and CDR2 as YYEEEE. V lost 4 bases to trimming and J lost 5 bases; unmatched junction nucleotides: 11. CDR3 bases: TGTGCCAGCAGCCCTCCCGGACAGGCGTTTTATGGCTACACCTTC. It translates to CASSPPGQAFYGYTF. The full variable domain, in which reference TRBV5-6 and TRBJ1-2 provide the parts outside the CDR3, is DAGVTQSPTHLIKTRGQQVTLRCSPKSGHDTVSWYQQALGQGPQFIFQYYEEEERQRGNFPDRFSGHQFPNYSSELNVNALLLGDSALYLCASSPPGQAFYGYTFGSGTRLTVV.

The chain couples TRBV5-4 to TRBJ2-7, with a weak D call TRBD2 (6 bases). V dropped 0 bases and J dropped 5 bases, with 9 bases sitting between them. CDR3 length: 13 residues. The germline V gene has CDR1 SGHNT and CDR2 YYREEE (reference sequence). The CDR3, as DNA: TGTGCCAGCAGCTTGGCTGGCGGGAACGAGCAGTACTTC. As protein: CASSLAGGNEQYF.

In this sample, this clone turned up a few times. The gene calls are TRBV27 and TRBJ1-3, with D unclear. CDR3 size: 15 residues. V lost 2 bases, J lost 0 bases, and 8 bases lay in between. Germline CDR1 and CDR2: MNHEY and SMNVEV (reference sequence). The CDR3 bases are TGTGCCAGCAGTTTAGGTGCCAGCTCTGGAAACACCATATATTTT. Translating gives CASSLGASSGNTIYF.

This CDR3 is CATSGLAGEDEQFF. CDR3 in DNA: TGTGCCACCTCCGGACTAGCGGGAGAGGATGAGCAGTTCTTC. V and J are TRBV15 and TRBJ2-1; 13 nucleotides align to TRBD2. Germline values: CDR1 LNHNV, CDR2 YYDKDF (reference sequence). This CDR3 comprises 14 residues. The trim removed 8 bases at V and 8 bases at J, leaving 6 bases unmatched.

The chain is built from TRBV14 and TRBJ2-7, with unresolved D. There are 15 residues in the CDR3. The germline gives CDR1 SGHDN, CDR2 FVKESK. The V end was cut by 1 base, the J end by 0 bases, with 10 bases between. CDR3 sequence: CASSQGLIPSYEQYF. In nucleotides, the CDR3 is TGTGCCAGCAGCCAAGGTCTTATCCCCTCCTACGAGCAGTACTTC. The whole variable domain, remainder taken from reference TRBV14 and TRBJ2-7, is EAGVTQFPSHSVIEKGQTVTLRCDPISGHDNLYWYRRVMGKEIKFLLHFVKESKQDESGMPNNRFLAERTGGTYSTLKVQPAELEDSGVYFCASSQGLIPSYEQYFGPGTRLTVT.

The V and J genes are TRBV19 and TRBJ2-1; D may be TRBD2 (7 bases). The CDR3 is 15 residues long. Germline loops: CDR1 LNHDA, CDR2 SQIVND (reference sequence). V was shortened by 4 bases and J by 4 bases, with 14 bases between the two germline ends. This CDR3 is CASSKKGEGYNEQFF. DNA of the CDR3: TGTGCCAGTAGTAAGAAGGGGGAGGGATACAATGAGCAGTTCTTC.

This clone was detected once. The chain couples TRBV27 to TRBJ2-7, with TRBD2 matching over 8 bases. CDR1 is MNHEY and CDR2 is SMNVEV in the germline V gene (reference sequence). V was clipped by 2 bases and J by 7 bases; unmatched bases: 10. The CDR3 loop spans 15 amino acids. CDR3 nucleotides: TGTGCCAGCAGTTTAGCGGGGGGAACACCGGGGGAGCAGTACTTC. As protein: CASSLAGGTPGEQYF.

The DNA for the CDR3 is TGCGCCAGCAGCCCGTTAGCGGGAGGGCCTTACGAGCAGTACTTC. It translates to CASSPLAGGPYEQYF. V gene TRBV4-1 combines with J gene TRBJ2-7; 11 nucleotides agree with TRBD2. Germline V lookup: CDR1 MGHRA, CDR2 YSYEKL. V was clipped by 4 bases and J by 4 bases; unmatched bases: 6. This CDR3 region has 15 residues.

J is TRBJ1-3 and V is TRBV7-9, with D maybe TRBD1 (5 bases). The CDR3 has 15 amino acids. Trimming took 1 base from V and 4 from J, leaving 11 bases between them. The germline V gene encodes CDR1 SEHNR and CDR2 FQNEAQ (reference sequence). CDR3: CASSLVAGPGNTIYF. In DNA form, the CDR3 reads TGTGCCAGCAGCTTAGTCGCAGGGCCGGGAAACACCATATATTTT.